Each of the 2 T cell receptor beta chains below was sequenced from the same sample in a study of PD-L1 blockade in urothelial cancer. Method: immunoSEQ multiplex PCR; TCRdb's copy keeps in-frame clones and lacks some. The table shows 40,000 to 55,000 clones, with over 75% occurring only once. Time point denoted: pretreatment peripheral blood. The source was PBMCs, collected around atezolizumab (anti-PD-L1) treatment. The receptor set was obtained from a donor aged 40 or over with urothelial cancer.

The V and J genes are TRBV30 and TRBJ2-1, with D perhaps matching TRBD2 (6 bases). CDR3 length equals 13 residues. Germline values: CDR1 GTSNPN, CDR2 SVGIG (reference sequence). V lost 1 base and J 7 bases, leaving 11 bases between the germline ends. CDR3 residues: CAWSAGLSNEQFF. CDR3 nucleotides: TGTGCCTGGAGTGCGGGACTCTCAAATGAGCAGTTCTTC.

The rearrangement joins TRBV11-2 to TRBJ2-2, with 7 bases fitting TRBD1. The germline V gene has CDR1 SGHAT and CDR2 FQNNGV. The CDR3 runs 13 residues. Unmatched junction bases numbered 3, after V lost 5 bases and J lost 6 bases. The CDR3 protein is CASSPQGPGELFF. CDR3 sequence (DNA): TGTGCCAGCAGCCCACAGGGGCCCGGGGAGCTGTTTTTT.